The next 11 T cell receptor beta chains were all read from a single sample in a study of human T cells and chemical hapten exposure. The time point was: patch test 1, 2 weeks after DPC sensitization. Noted treatment: therapeutic diphenylcyclopropenone sensitization with weekly scalp DPC. TCRdb called the RACE reads again in MiXCR, with one record for every CDR3 protein. The repertoire holds some 380,000 distinct CDR3 sequences, with 4.8% as singletons. This material consisted of whole blood, taken in connection with sensitization to the hapten diphenylcyclopropenone (DPC). These receptors came from a woman aged 45-59 years with alopecia areata. Some clones in this sample may be carry-over from other donors' samples.

The gene calls are TRBV3-1 and TRBJ2-1, with D tentatively TRBD2 (6 bases). This CDR3 spans 17 amino acids. V lost 0 bases and J 0 bases, leaving 12 bases between the germline ends. The germline CDR1 and CDR2 sequences are LGHDT and YNNKEL (reference sequence). Here the CDR3 reads CASSQDSTGDSYNEQFF. The CDR3, as DNA: TGTGCCAGCAGCCAAGATAGTACGGGGGACTCCTACAATGAGCAGTTCTTC.

This clonotype was found many times. The chain employs TRBV7-9 and TRBJ2-1; 8 bases match TRBD2. V lost 5 bases to trimming and J lost 1 base; unmatched junction nucleotides: 7. CDR1 and CDR2 from the germline V gene are SEHNR and FQNEAQ (reference sequence). The CDR3 extends over 16 amino acids. The CDR3 DNA sequence: TGTGCCAGCAGCAGTTTAAGCGGGAGTTCCTACAATGAGCAGTTCTTC. Residues: CASSSLSGSSYNEQFF.

This clonotype came up many times. The V and J genes are TRBV4-3 and TRBJ1-2; no definite D call. CDR3 length: 14 amino acids. Germline CDR1 reads LGHNA; CDR2 reads YSLEER. V was shortened by 0 bases and J by 7 bases, with 12 bases between the two germline ends. This CDR3 reads CASSQDEVEGGYTF. As DNA, the CDR3 is TGCGCCAGCAGCCAAGATGAGGTTGAAGGTGGCTACACCTTC.

This chain links TRBV20-1 with TRBJ2-6, with D possibly matching TRBD2 (5 bases). Germline V gives CDR1 DFQATT, CDR2 SNEGSKA (reference sequence). V shed 6 bases and J shed 0 bases, with 9 bases lying between them. The length of the CDR3 is 14 residues. The CDR3 DNA sequence: TGCAGTGCCCCGACTATCTCTGGGGCCAACGTCCTGACTTTC. Protein sequence: CSAPTISGANVLTF.

The table lists this clonotype with many counts. The rearrangement joins TRBV5-1 to TRBJ2-2; no reliable D call. V gave up 1 base and J gave up 7 bases, with 2 bases separating them. CDR3 size: 11 residues. CDR1 is SGHRS, CDR2 YFSETQ, per germline. The CDR3 DNA reads TGCGCCAGCAGCTTGATCGGGGAGCTGTTTTTT. Translation: CASSLIGELFF. The variable domain in full, with the rest retrieved from reference TRBV5-1 and TRBJ2-2, is KAGVTQTPRYLIKTRGQQVTLSCSPISGHRSVSWYQQTPGQGLQFLFEYFSETQRNKGNFPGRFSGRQFSNSRSEMNVSTLELGDSALYLCASSLIGELFFGEGSRLTVL.

V and J are TRBV18 and TRBJ1-6; D possibly corresponds to TRBD1 (6 bases). Germline loops: CDR1 KGHSH, CDR2 LQKENI. V was clipped by 2 bases and J by 13 bases, with 18 bases between them. CDR3 length: 15 amino acids. The CDR3 region has the DNA TGTGCCAGCTCACCATCCGGGACACGCCTAGCCCCCCTCCACTTT. Translation gives CASSPSGTRLAPLHF.

The sample holds many counts of this clonotype. V usage is TRBV10-2 and J usage is TRBJ1-1, with unresolved D. The germline gives CDR1 WSHSY, CDR2 SAAADI. V lost 11 bases, J lost 1 base, and 14 bases lay in between. The CDR3 length is 13 residues. The CDR3 bases are TGCGCCGTCCTAAGAACGGAGAACACTGAAGCTTTCTTT. This codes for CAVLRTENTEAFF.

In its sample, this clonotype was seen a few times. The chain carries TRBV23-1 and TRBJ2-1; D not certain. TRBV23-1 is an ORF, and what it does is uncertain. The CDR3 is made up of 15 amino acids. Trimming left V 0 bases short and J 8 bases short, with 14 bases between. Here the CDR3 reads CASSQSGGQIDEQFF. The CDR3, as DNA: TGCGCCAGCAGTCAATCCGGCGGTCAGATCGATGAGCAGTTCTTC.

The table lists this clonotype with many counts. This chain connects TRBV28 to TRBJ2-6; D ambiguous. V lost 7 bases to trimming and J lost 0 bases, with 10 bases between them. The V gene's germline CDR1 is MDHEN and CDR2 SYDVKM. The CDR3 consists of 15 residues. The CDR3 DNA sequence: TGTGCCAGCAAACCTCAGGACTCTGGGGCCAACGTCCTGACTTTC. Translation gives CASKPQDSGANVLTF.

The chain recombines TRBV12-5 with TRBJ2-6; D unresolved. The CDR3 runs 15 residues. Germline V gene lookup returns CDR1 LGHNT and CDR2 FRNRAP. Trimming shortened V by 8 bases and J by 1 base, and 12 bases separated the two germline ends. Here the CDR3 DNA reads TGTGCTAGTACCGATCATATATCTGGGGCCAACGTCCTGACTTTC. Translated, it gives CASTDHISGANVLTF.

This chain connects TRBV5-1 to TRBJ2-1, with D possibly being TRBD1 (5 bases). With 0 bases removed from V and 11 bases from J, the gap between germline ends came to 12 bases. The CDR3 is 13 residues long. Germline V gene data show CDR1 as SGHRS and CDR2 as YFSETQ. The CDR3 here is CASSLVEGDKQFF. The CDR3 DNA reads as TGCGCCAGCAGCTTGGTAGAAGGGGATAAGCAGTTCTTC.